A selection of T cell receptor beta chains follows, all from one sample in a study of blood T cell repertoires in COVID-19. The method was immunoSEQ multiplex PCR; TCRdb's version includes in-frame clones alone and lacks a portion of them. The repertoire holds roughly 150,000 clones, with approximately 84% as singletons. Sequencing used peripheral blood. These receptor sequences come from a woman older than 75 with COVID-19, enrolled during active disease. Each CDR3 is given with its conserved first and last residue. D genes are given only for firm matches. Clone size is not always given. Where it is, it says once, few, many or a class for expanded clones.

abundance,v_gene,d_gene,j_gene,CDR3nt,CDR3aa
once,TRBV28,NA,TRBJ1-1,TGTGCCAGCAGTTTTGTGGGAGTGAACACTGAAGCTTTCTTT,CASSFVGVNTEAFF
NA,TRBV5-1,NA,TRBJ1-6,TGCGCCAGCAGCATGGACAGTAATTCACCCCTCCACTTT,CASSMDSNSPLHF
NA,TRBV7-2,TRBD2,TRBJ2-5,TGTGCCAGCAGCTCCCTATCCCCGGTTGTAGCGGGGGGGGGAGAGACCCAGTACTTC,CASSSLSPVVAGGGETQYF
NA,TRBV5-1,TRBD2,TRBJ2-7,TGCGCCAGCAGCTCGGGACTAGCGCGCTACGAGCAGTACTTC,CASSSGLARYEQYF
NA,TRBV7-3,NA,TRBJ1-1,TGTGCCAGCAGTCAAGACCGGGACACTGAAGCTTTCTTT,CASSQDRDTEAFF
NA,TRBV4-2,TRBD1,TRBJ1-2,TGTGCCAGCAGCCGGGGACAGGGGGGCTATGGCTACACCTTC,CASSRGQGGYGYTF
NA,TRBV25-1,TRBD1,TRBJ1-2,TGTGCCAGCAGTGGGGGACAGGGCCTCTGGGGCTACACCTTC,CASSGGQGLWGYTF
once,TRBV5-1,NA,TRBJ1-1,TGCGCCAGCAGCTGGAGTATGGACACTGAAGCTTTCTTT,CASSWSMDTEAFF
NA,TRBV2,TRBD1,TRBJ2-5,TGTGCCAGCAGTGAATTGGCAGGGGGCAGGGAGACCCAGTACTTC,CASSELAGGRETQYF
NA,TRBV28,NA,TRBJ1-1,TGTGCCAGCAGTTTCGTGGCGGGGAACACTGAAGCTTTCTTT,CASSFVAGNTEAFF
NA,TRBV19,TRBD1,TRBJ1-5,TGTGCCAGTATGCGGGGGTGGACAGGGGGCTGGCAGCCCCAGCATTTT,CASMRGWTGGWQPQHF
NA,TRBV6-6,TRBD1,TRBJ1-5,TGTGCCAGCATTCAGACGGACAGGCATCAGCCCCAGCATTTT,CASIQTDRHQPQHF
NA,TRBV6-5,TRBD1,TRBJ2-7,TGTGCCAGCAGCCAGACAGGGGGTCCCTACGAGCAGTACTTC,CASSQTGGPYEQYF
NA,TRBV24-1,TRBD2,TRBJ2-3,TGTGCCACCAGTGTTTCTAGCGGGAGGGCCGGGGCAGATACGCAGTATTTT,CATSVSSGRAGADTQYF
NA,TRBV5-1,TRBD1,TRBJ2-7,TGCGCCAGCAGCTTCCCGGGACAGGGGAGCGAGCAGTACTTC,CASSFPGQGSEQYF
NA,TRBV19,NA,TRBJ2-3,TGTGCCAGTAGTATGCTAGTAAGCACAGATACGCAGTATTTT,CASSMLVSTDTQYF
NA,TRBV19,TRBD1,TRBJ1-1,TGTGCCAGTAGTATGCAGGGGGCTCACAACACTGAAGCTTTCTTT,CASSMQGAHNTEAFF
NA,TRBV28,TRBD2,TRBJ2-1,TGTGCCAGCAGCCCAACTAGCGGGAGCGGGGGGAGCTCCTACAATGAGCAGTTCTTC,CASSPTSGSGGSSYNEQFF
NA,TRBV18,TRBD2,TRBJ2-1,TGTGCCAGCTCACCAACCGGGACTAGCGGGAGTAATGAGCAGTTCTTC,CASSPTGTSGSNEQFF
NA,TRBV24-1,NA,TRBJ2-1,TGTGCCACCAGTGATTTGGGGCAGGGGCGGTCCAATGAGCAGTTCTTC,CATSDLGQGRSNEQFF